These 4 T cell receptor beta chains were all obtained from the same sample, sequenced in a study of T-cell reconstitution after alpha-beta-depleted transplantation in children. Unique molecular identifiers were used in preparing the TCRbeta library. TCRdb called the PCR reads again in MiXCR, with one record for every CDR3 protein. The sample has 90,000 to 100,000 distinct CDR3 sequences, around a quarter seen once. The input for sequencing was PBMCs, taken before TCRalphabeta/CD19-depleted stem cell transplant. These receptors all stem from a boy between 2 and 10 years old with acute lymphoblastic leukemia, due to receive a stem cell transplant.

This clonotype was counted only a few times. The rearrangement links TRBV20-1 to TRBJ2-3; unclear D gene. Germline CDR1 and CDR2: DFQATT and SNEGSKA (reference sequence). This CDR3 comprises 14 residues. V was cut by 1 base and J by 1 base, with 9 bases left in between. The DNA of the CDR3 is TGCAGTGCTAGAGTGTCCGGACGCACAGATACGCAGTATTTT. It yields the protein CSARVSGRTDTQYF.

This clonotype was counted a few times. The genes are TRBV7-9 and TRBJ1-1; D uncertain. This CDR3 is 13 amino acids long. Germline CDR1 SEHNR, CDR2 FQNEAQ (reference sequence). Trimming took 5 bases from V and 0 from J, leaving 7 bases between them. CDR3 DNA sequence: TGTGCCAGCAGCCTTGTCATGAACACTGAAGCTTTCTTT. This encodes CASSLVMNTEAFF.

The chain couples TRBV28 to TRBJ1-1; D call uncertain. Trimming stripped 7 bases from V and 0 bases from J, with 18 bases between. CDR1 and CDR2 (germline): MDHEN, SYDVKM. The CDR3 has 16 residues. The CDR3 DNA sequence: TGTGCCAGCATTAGCCGAATGAGAGGCCTGAACACTGAAGCTTTCTTT. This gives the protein CASISRMRGLNTEAFF.

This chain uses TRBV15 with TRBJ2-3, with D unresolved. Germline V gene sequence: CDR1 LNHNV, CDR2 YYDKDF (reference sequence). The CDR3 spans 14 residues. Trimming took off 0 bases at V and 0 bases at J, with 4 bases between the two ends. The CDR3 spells CATSRDPSTDTQYF. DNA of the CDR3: TGTGCCACCAGCAGAGATCCGAGCACAGATACGCAGTATTTT. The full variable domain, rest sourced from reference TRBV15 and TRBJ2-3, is DAMVIQNPRYQVTQFGKPVTLSCSQTLNHNVMYWYQQKSSQAPKLLFHYYDKDFNNEADTPDNFQSRRPNTSFCFLDIRSPGLGDTAMYLCATSRDPSTDTQYFGPGTRLTVL.